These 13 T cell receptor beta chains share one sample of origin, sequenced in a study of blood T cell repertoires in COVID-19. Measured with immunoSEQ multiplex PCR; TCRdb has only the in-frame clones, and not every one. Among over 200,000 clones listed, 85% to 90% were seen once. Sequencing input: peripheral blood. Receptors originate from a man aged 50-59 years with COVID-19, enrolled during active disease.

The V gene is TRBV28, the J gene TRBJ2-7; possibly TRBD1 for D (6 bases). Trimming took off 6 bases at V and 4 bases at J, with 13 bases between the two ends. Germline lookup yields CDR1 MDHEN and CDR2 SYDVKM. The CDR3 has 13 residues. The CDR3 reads CASRKQGAYEQYF. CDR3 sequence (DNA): TGTGCCAGCAGGAAACAGGGCGCGTACGAGCAGTACTTC. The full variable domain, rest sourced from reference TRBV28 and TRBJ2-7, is DVKVTQSSRYLVKRTGEKVFLECVQDMDHENMFWYRQDPGLGLRLIYFSYDVKMKEKGDIPEGYSVSREKKERFSLILESASTNQTSMYLCASRKQGAYEQYFGPGTRLTVT.

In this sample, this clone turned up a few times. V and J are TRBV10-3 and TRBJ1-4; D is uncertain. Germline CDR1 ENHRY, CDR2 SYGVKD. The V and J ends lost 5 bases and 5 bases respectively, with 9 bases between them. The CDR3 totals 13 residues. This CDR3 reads CAISIGANEKLFF. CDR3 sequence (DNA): TGTGCCATCAGTATAGGAGCCAATGAAAAACTGTTTTTT.

CDR3 sequence reads: CASSSDRAGNTIYF. CDR3 DNA: TGTGCCAGCAGTTCGGACAGGGCTGGAAACACCATATATTTT. The chain recombines TRBV6-5 with TRBJ1-3; 8 bases are shared with TRBD1. Germline values: CDR1 MNHEY, CDR2 SVGAGI. The CDR3 consists of 14 residues. J gave up 2 bases and V 4 bases, and 1 base lay outside the gene matches.

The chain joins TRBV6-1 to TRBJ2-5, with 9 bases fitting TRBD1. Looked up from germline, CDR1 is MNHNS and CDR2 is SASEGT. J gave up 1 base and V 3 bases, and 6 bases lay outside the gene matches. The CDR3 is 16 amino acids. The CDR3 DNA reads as TGTGCCAGCAGTGACCGGGACAGGGACCCCCAAGAGACCCAGTACTTC. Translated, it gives CASSDRDRDPQETQYF.

CDR3 DNA sequence: TGTGCCAGCAGCCAAATTAGCGGGCCTCCCTACGAGCAGTACTTC. Amino acid sequence: CASSQISGPPYEQYF. This chain joins TRBV3-1 (or the pseudogene TRBV3-2) and TRBJ2-7, with 7 bases aligning to TRBD2. Trimming at V came to 2 bases and at J to 2 bases, leaving 6 bases not matched to a gene. CDR1 LGHDT and CDR2 YNNKEL come from the germline V gene (reference sequence). This CDR3 has 15 amino acids.

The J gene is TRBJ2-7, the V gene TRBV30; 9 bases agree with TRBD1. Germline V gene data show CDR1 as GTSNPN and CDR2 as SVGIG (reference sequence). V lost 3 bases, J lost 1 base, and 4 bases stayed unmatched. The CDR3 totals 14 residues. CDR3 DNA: TGTGCCTGGAGATCAGGACAGGGGTCCTACGAGCAGTACTTC. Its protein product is CAWRSGQGSYEQYF. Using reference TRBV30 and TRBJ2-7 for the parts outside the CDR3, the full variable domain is SQTIHQWPATLVQPVGSPLSLECTVEGTSNPNLYWYRQAAGRGLQLLFYSVGIGQISSEVPQNLSASRPQDRQFILSSKKLLLSDSGFYLCAWRSGQGSYEQYFGPGTRLTVT.

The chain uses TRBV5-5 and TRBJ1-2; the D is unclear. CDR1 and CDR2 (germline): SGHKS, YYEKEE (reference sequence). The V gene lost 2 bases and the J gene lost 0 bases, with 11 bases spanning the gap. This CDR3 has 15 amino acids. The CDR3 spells CASSFIQQANYGYTF. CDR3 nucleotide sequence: TGTGCCAGCAGCTTTATACAGCAAGCTAACTATGGCTACACCTTC. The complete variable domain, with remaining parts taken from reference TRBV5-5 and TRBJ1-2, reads DAGVTQSPTHLIKTRGQQVTLRCSPISGHKSVSWYQQVLGQGPQFIFQYYEKEERGRGNFPDRFSARQFPNYSSELNVNALLLGDSALYLCASSFIQQANYGYTFGSGTRLTVV.

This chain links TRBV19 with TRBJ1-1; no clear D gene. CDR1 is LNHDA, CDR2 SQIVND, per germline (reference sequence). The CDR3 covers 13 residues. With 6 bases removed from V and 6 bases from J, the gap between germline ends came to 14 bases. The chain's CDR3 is CASRKIPKPEAFF. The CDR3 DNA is TGTGCCAGTAGAAAAATTCCCAAGCCTGAAGCTTTCTTT.

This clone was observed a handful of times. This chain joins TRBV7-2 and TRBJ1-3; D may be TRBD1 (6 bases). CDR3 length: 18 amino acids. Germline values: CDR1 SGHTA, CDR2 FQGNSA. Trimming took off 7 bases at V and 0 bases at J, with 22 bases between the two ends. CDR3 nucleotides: TGTGCCAGCACCCTTAGAGGGGGGGGAACCAGCTCTGGAAACACCATATATTTT. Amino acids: CASTLRGGGTSSGNTIYF.

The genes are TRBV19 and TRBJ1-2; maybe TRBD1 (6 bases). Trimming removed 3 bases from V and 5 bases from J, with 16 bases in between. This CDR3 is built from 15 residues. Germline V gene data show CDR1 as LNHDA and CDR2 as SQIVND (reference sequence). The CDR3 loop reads CASSISNRAPYGYTF. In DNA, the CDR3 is TGTGCCAGTAGTATTTCCAACAGGGCCCCATATGGCTACACCTTC.

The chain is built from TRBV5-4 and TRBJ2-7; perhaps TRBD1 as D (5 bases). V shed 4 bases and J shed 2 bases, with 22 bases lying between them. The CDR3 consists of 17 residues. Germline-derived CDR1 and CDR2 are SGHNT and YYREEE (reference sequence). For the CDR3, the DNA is TGTGCCAGCAGCATGGGGATGGTTGGGTCAGGGCCCTACGAGCAGTACTTC. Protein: CASSMGMVGSGPYEQYF.

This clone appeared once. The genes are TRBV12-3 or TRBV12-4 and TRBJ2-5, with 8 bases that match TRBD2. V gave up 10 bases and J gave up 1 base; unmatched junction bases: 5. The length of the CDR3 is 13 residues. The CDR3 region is CATRGGPQETQYF. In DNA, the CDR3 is TGTGCCACCCGGGGGGGGCCCCAAGAGACCCAGTACTTC.

CDR3 sequence reads: CASSRRDSNSPLHF. CDR3 sequence (DNA): TGTGCCAGCAGCCGCCGGGACAGTAATTCACCCCTCCACTTT. This chain links TRBV5-4 with TRBJ1-6, with TRBD1 matching over 7 bases. The ends lost 4 bases at V and 6 bases at J; junction bases unmatched: 4. Germline assignment: CDR1 SGHNT and CDR2 YYREEE (reference sequence). CDR3 length: 14 amino acids.